Described below is a single T cell receptor beta chain sequence and its context. The data were taken from a study of shared clonotypes between healthy human individuals. Germline CDR1 and CDR2: LNHDA and SQIVND (reference sequence). The germline V and J ends were trimmed by 6 bases and 4 bases, with 16 bases remaining between them. CDR3 size: 15 residues. Clones were read by immunoSEQ multiplex PCR, and TCRdb kept only the in-frame ones, dropping some. The table includes 2.5 million or so clones, approximately 92% detected once. This receptor was obtained from a young man in good health. Material: naive CD4+ T cells sorted from blood. Described subset: CD45RA+ positively selected. The V and J genes are TRBV19 and TRBJ1-5; no clear D gene. As DNA, the CDR3 is TGTGCCAGTAGGACAACCGCCAGTCCGAATCAGCCCCAGCATTTT. The encoded protein is CASRTTASPNQPQHF.